This TCR beta chain was recorded in a study of T cell changes during pregnancy in multiple sclerosis. Sequenced by immunoSEQ multiplex PCR; TCRdb stores in-frame clones only, minus some. This sample has about 11,000 clones, with roughly 94% found just once. The germline gives CDR1 SEHNR, CDR2 FQNEAQ (reference sequence). This CDR3 spans 12 amino acids. V gave up 6 bases and J gave up 8 bases, with 13 bases separating them. The material sequenced was CD4+ T cells from peripheral blood mononuclear cells, taken before pregnancy. The sequence was obtained from a female donor with multiple sclerosis, enrolled in a pregnancy study. V usage is TRBV7-9 and J usage is TRBJ1-2, with D unresolved. CDR3 nucleotide sequence: TGTGCCAGCAGACTAGCTGAAGGCGGCTACACCTTC. It yields the protein CASRLAEGGYTF.